The entry that follows covers one T cell receptor beta chain sequence. Its antigen remains unidentified. This sample is part of a study of cytomegalovirus exposure and HLA in healthy donors. Assay used: immunoSEQ multiplex PCR; TCRdb lists only in-frame clones, some missing. This sample has 120,000 or so clones, with more than 75% found just once. Study-wide findings and caveats: The investigators catalogued 150 to 200 TCR beta chains as cytomegalovirus-associated.

CDR3 length: 17 amino acids. CDR1 GTSNPN and CDR2 SVGIG come from the germline V gene (reference sequence). Trimming took 0 bases from V and 3 from J; bases not matched to a gene: 11. The specimen sequenced was PBMCs. The chain couples TRBV30 to TRBJ2-3; 8 bases align to TRBD2. The source is a man between 18 and 29 years old in good health and CMV-seronegative. This chain's CDR3 is CAWSVSRTSIRTDTQYF. Written as DNA, the CDR3 is TGTGCCTGGAGTGTAAGCCGGACTAGCATTAGGACAGATACGCAGTATTTT.